This T cell receptor (beta chain) was recovered during a study of blood T cell repertoires in COVID-19. Assay: immunoSEQ multiplex PCR; the TCRdb copy retains only in-frame clones and omits some. The profile covers 90,000 to 120,000 clones, with over 60% appearing a single time and roughly 4% taken by the ten largest. V lost 3 bases to trimming and J lost 8 bases; unmatched junction nucleotides: 6. The CDR3 consists of 14 residues. Per the germline V gene, CDR1 is SGHDT and CDR2 is YYEEEE. The gene calls are TRBV5-6 and TRBJ2-4; 9 positions agree with TRBD1. Material: peripheral blood. The sequence was collected from an older man with acute or convalescent COVID-19. The CDR3 loop is CASSSVGQGDIQYF. CDR3 nucleotides: TGTGCCAGCAGCTCGGTGGGACAGGGAGACATTCAGTACTTC.